The TCR beta chain described here comes from a study of graft-versus-host responses after intestinal transplantation. Whole-study findings and limits: There were GvH clones found in recipient marrow, and some of them appeared first in ileum or blood.

Worth noting for this clone: Its target is unknown.

TCRdb keeps only in-frame clones here, not all; method: immunoSEQ multiplex PCR. The sample yields about 47,000 clones, about 93% seen once. V was trimmed by 4 bases and J by 2 bases, leaving 11 bases between them. Per the germline V gene, CDR1 is GTSNPN and CDR2 is SVGIG (reference sequence). The CDR3 length is 13 residues. The sequencing used PBMCs, collected around 790 days after a first intestinal transplant, on the day of a second. The rearrangement joins TRBV30 to TRBJ1-1, with unresolved D. The source is a human patient who received an intestinal transplant, so some T cells may come from the graft donor. The CDR3 region is CAWIDAPNTEAFF. In nucleotides, the CDR3 is TGTGCCTGGATTGATGCCCCTAACACTGAAGCTTTCTTT. Based on the CDR3 plus reference TRBV30 and TRBJ1-1, the full variable domain is SQTIHQWPATLVQPVGSPLSLECTVEGTSNPNLYWYRQAAGRGLQLLFYSVGIGQISSEVPQNLSASRPQDRQFILSSKKLLLSDSGFYLCAWIDAPNTEAFFGQGTRLTVV.